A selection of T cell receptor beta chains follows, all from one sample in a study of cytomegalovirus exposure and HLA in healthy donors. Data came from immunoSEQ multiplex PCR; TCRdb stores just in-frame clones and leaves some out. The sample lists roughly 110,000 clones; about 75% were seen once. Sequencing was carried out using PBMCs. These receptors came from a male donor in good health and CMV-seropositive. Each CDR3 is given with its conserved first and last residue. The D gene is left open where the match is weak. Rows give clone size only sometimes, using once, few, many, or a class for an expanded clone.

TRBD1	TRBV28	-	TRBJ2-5	CASSPSGQASQETQYF	TGTGCCAGCAGTCCTTCCGGACAGGCCAGCCAAGAGACCCAGTACTTC
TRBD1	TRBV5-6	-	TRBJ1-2	CASSHQGTGAPNYGYTF	TGTGCCAGCAGCCATCAGGGGACAGGCGCCCCTAACTATGGCTACACCTTC
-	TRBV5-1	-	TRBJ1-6	CASSFISDSVSPLHF	TGCGCCAGCAGCTTTATATCCGATAGTGTTTCACCCCTCCACTTT
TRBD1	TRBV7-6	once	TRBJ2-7	CASSLGTGSGYEQYF	TGTGCCAGCAGCTTAGGGACAGGGAGTGGGTACGAGCAGTACTTC
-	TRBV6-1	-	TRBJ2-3	CASSGQVSTDTQYF	TGTGCCAGCAGTGGACAGGTTAGCACAGATACGCAGTATTTT
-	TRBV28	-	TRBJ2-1	CASNPPGNEQFF	TGTGCCAGCAACCCCCCGGGGAATGAGCAGTTCTTC
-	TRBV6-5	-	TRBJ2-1	CASSYREGNEQFF	TGTGCCAGCAGTTACCGAGAGGGCAATGAGCAGTTCTTC
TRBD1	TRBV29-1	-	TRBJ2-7	CSAATGTGGVGYEQYF	TGCAGCGCTGCAACCGGGACAGGGGGCGTGGGGTACGAGCAGTACTTC
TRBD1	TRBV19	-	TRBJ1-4	CASSDRGDEKLFF	TGTGCCAGTAGTGACAGGGGGGATGAAAAACTGTTTTTT
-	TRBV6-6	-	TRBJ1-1	CASSKEDEAFF	TGTGCCAGCAGTAAGGAGGATGAAGCTTTCTTT
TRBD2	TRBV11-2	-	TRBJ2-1	CASSLVRSVASGKHNEQFF	TGTGCCAGCAGCTTAGTTAGGTCGGTGGCTAGCGGGAAACACAATGAGCAGTTCTTC
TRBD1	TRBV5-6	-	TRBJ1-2	CASSSTDRARYGYTF	TGTGCCAGCAGCTCCACCGACAGGGCGCGGTATGGCTACACCTTC
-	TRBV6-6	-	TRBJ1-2	CASSGQNYGYTF	TGTGCCAGCAGCGGACAGAACTATGGCTACACCTTC
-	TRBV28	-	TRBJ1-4	CASSFQGEKLFF	TGTGCCAGCAGTTTTCAGGGAGAAAAACTGTTTTTT
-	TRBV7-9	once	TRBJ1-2	CASTSTQGANYGYTF	TGTGCCAGCACCTCAACACAGGGTGCTAACTATGGCTACACCTTC
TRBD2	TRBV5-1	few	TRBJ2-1	CASSFIGTSDYNEQFF	TGCGCCAGCAGCTTCATCGGGACTAGCGACTACAATGAGCAGTTCTTC
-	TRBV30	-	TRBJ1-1	CAWSVRAGGHTEAFF	TGTGCCTGGAGTGTACGGGCGGGAGGGCACACTGAAGCTTTCTTT
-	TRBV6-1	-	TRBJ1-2	CASRPDRRPNYGYTF	TGTGCCAGCAGGCCTGACAGGAGACCTAACTATGGCTACACCTTC
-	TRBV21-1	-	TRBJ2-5	CASSKGPLLAVQETQYF	TGTGCCAGCAGCAAAGGTCCACTACTAGCGGTACAAGAGACCCAGTACTTC
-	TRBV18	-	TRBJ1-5	CASSLYRDGNQPQHF	TGTGCCAGCTCACTCTACAGGGATGGCAATCAGCCCCAGCATTTT